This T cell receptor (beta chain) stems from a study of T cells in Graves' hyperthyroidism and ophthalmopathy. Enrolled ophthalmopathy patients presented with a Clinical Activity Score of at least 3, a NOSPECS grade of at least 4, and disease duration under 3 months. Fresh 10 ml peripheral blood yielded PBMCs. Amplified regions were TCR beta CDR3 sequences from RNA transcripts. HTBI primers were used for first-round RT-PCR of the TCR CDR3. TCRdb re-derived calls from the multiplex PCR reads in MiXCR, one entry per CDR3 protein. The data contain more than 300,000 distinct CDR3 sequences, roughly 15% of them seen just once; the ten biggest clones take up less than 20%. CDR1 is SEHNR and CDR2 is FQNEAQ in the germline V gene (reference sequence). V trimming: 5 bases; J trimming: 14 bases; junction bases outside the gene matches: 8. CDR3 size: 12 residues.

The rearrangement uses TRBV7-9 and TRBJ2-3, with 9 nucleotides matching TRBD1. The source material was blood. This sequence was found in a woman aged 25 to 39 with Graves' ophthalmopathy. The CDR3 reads CASSLDRGLRYF. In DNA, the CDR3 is TGTGCCAGCAGCCTGGACAGGGGCCTAAGGTATTTT.